Each of the 24 T cell receptor beta chains below was sequenced from the same sample in a study of shared clonotypes between healthy human individuals. The assay was immunoSEQ multiplex PCR, and TCRdb's table has in-frame clones only and misses some. The sample lists about 1.1 million clones, 70% to 80% occurring once. Sequencing was carried out using memory CD4+ T cells from PBMCs. As for subset: CD45RA-negative fraction. Receptor source: a man between 18 and 29 years old in good health. Some clones in this sample may be carry-over from other donors' samples.

This chain links TRBV19 with TRBJ1-5; D ambiguous. Germline V lookup: CDR1 LNHDA, CDR2 SQIVND (reference sequence). The V end lost 6 bases, the J end lost 0 bases, and 12 bases lay between the germline ends. This CDR3 is 15 amino acids long. CDR3 region: CASRPRFSSNQPQHF. Here the CDR3 DNA reads TGTGCCAGTAGACCCAGGTTTTCTAGCAATCAGCCCCAGCATTTT. Supplemented by reference TRBV19 and TRBJ1-5, the full variable domain reads DGGITQSPKYLFRKEGQNVTLSCEQNLNHDAMYWYRQDPGQGLRLIYYSQIVNDFQKGDIAEGYSVSREKKESFPLTVTSAQKNPTAFYLCASRPRFSSNQPQHFGDGTRLSIL.

This chain joins TRBV28 and TRBJ2-5; 7 bases fit TRBD1. Germline CDR1 reads MDHEN; CDR2 reads SYDVKM. The CDR3 loop spans 13 amino acids. V was clipped by 5 bases and J by 3 bases; unmatched bases: 3. CDR3 DNA: TGTGCCAGCAGTGAGGGGGCGGAAGAGACCCAGTACTTC. Translation gives CASSEGAEETQYF.

This clone was seen only once. The CDR3 DNA sequence: TGTGCCAGCTCACCAGGGACGCAGCGTGTCCACGAGCAGTACTTC. Translation gives CASSPGTQRVHEQYF. V and J are TRBV18 and TRBJ2-7; the D call may be TRBD1 or TRBD2 (5 bases each). The germline CDR1 and CDR2 sequences are KGHSH and LQKENI. The germline V and J ends were trimmed by 2 bases and 5 bases, with 16 bases remaining between them. This CDR3 contains 15 residues.

On this clone: The same CDR3 is also encoded by other DNA sequences in this sample. V usage is TRBV20-1 and J usage is TRBJ2-1, with unresolved D. This CDR3 region has 10 residues. V lost 5 bases to trimming and J lost 6 bases, with 5 bases between them. Germline V gene sequence: CDR1 DFQATT, CDR2 SNEGSKA (reference sequence). The CDR3 reads CSAPGNEQFF. The CDR3, as DNA: TGCAGTGCTCCGGGCAATGAGCAGTTCTTC.

The chain uses TRBV6-6 and TRBJ2-7, with TRBD2 identical over 7 bases. Trimming at V came to 5 bases and at J to 5 bases, leaving 9 bases not matched to a gene. The CDR3 is 14 amino acids. Germline V lookup: CDR1 MNHNY, CDR2 SVGAGI (reference sequence). This CDR3 is CASSTGGLGDEQYF. The DNA for the CDR3 is TGTGCCAGCAGTACGGGTGGACTAGGGGACGAGCAGTACTTC.

This sequence joins TRBV7-2 and TRBJ2-1; D gene unclear. CDR1 is SGHTA, CDR2 FQGNSA, per germline. Trimming removed 5 bases from V and 9 bases from J, with 14 bases in between. The CDR3 spans 13 residues. CDR3 residues: CASSGPTLGEQFF. The CDR3 bases are TGTGCCAGCAGCGGACCGACTTTAGGTGAGCAGTTCTTC.

The chain carries TRBV27 and TRBJ1-2, with no clear D. Trimming stripped 2 bases from V and 7 bases from J, with 5 bases between. The CDR3 runs 11 residues. Germline assignment: CDR1 MNHEY and CDR2 SMNVEV (reference sequence). CDR3: CASSLAGGYTF. CDR3 bases: TGTGCCAGCAGTTTAGCGGGTGGCTACACCTTC.

The chain is built from TRBV5-1 and TRBJ2-5; the match to TRBD2 covers 10 bases. The CDR3 has 16 residues. The V segment lost 4 bases and the J segment 5 bases; nucleotides outside the gene matches: 11. Germline CDR1 SGHRS, CDR2 YFSETQ. The CDR3 sequence is CASSIVPSGGWETQYF. CDR3 DNA sequence: TGCGCCAGCAGCATTGTCCCTAGCGGGGGCTGGGAGACCCAGTACTTC. Full variable domain (missing parts from reference TRBV5-1 and TRBJ2-5): KAGVTQTPRYLIKTRGQQVTLSCSPISGHRSVSWYQQTPGQGLQFLFEYFSETQRNKGNFPGRFSGRQFSNSRSEMNVSTLELGDSALYLCASSIVPSGGWETQYFGPGTRLLVL.

The rearrangement links TRBV4-2 to TRBJ2-3, with 12 bases that match TRBD2. CDR3 length equals 19 residues. The germline gives CDR1 LGHNA, CDR2 YNFKEQ. V lost 4 bases, J lost 1 base, and 12 bases stayed unmatched. The CDR3 DNA is TGTGCCAGCAGCCCGTGGGGGGCCCTAGCGGGAGGGGGCACAGATACGCAGTATTTT. Its protein product is CASSPWGALAGGGTDTQYF.

The V and J genes are TRBV12-5 and TRBJ2-5; weak D call: TRBD1 (7 bases). The CDR3 sequence is 15 residues long. Trimming took 1 base from V and 1 from J, leaving 10 bases between them. The germline V gene has CDR1 LGHNT and CDR2 FRNRAP. CDR3 in DNA: TGTGCTAGTGGTTTGGGCGGGACAGTCCAAGAGACCCAGTACTTC. It encodes CASGLGGTVQETQYF.

The rearrangement links TRBV4-1 to TRBJ2-3; a weak D match, TRBD1 (6 bases). CDR1 is MGHRA and CDR2 is YSYEKL in the germline V gene. The germline V and J ends were trimmed by 2 bases and 3 bases, with 21 bases remaining between them. The CDR3 spans 18 residues. CDR3 loop: CASSQIVDSRGRTDTQYF. The CDR3 DNA reads as TGCGCCAGCAGCCAAATTGTAGATAGCAGGGGCCGGACAGATACGCAGTATTTT.

This sequence joins TRBV27 and TRBJ2-7, with TRBD2 matching over 7 bases. Germline lookup yields CDR1 MNHEY and CDR2 SMNVEV (reference sequence). The CDR3 loop spans 19 amino acids. Trimming removed 5 bases from V and 2 bases from J; junction bases left unmatched: 21. The CDR3 reads CASSQGGWVTSRLPYEQYF. CDR3 bases: TGTGCCAGCAGTCAGGGTGGCTGGGTGACTAGCCGATTACCCTACGAGCAGTACTTC.

This clone was observed once. This chain joins TRBV6-1 and TRBJ1-2; the D gene is possibly TRBD1 (5 bases). V was pared by 6 bases and J by 8 bases, with 13 bases between. This CDR3 has 12 amino acids. Germline assignment: CDR1 MNHNS and CDR2 SASEGT. CDR3 coding DNA: TGTGCCAGCAGCTTGTTATGGACAGGCTACACCTTC. Its translation: CASSLLWTGYTF.

This clone was counted only a few times. The chain employs TRBV15 and TRBJ1-2; TRBD1 matches 9 bases. The CDR3 extends over 15 amino acids. Trimming removed 1 base from V and 0 bases from J; junction bases left unmatched: 0. The germline V gene has CDR1 LNHNV and CDR2 YYDKDF (reference sequence). Written as DNA, the CDR3 is TGTGCCACCAGCAGAGGGACAGGGGCTAACTATGGCTACACCTTC. Its protein product is CATSRGTGANYGYTF.

The chain links TRBV6-6 to TRBJ1-2; perhaps TRBD1 as D (6 bases). Germline V lookup: CDR1 MNHNY, CDR2 SVGAGI (reference sequence). The CDR3 consists of 13 residues. V dropped 2 bases and J dropped 6 bases, with 10 bases sitting between them. The CDR3 here is CASSYPRTDGYTF. For the CDR3, the DNA is TGTGCCAGCAGTTACCCCAGGACAGATGGCTACACCTTC.

CDR3 residues: CASSLEASPQTQYF. Here the CDR3 DNA reads TGCGCCAGCAGCTTGGAGGCTAGCCCGCAGACCCAGTACTTC. The chain joins TRBV5-1 to TRBJ2-5, with D maybe TRBD2 (5 bases). The germline gives CDR1 SGHRS, CDR2 YFSETQ. V was shortened by 0 bases and J by 6 bases, with 12 bases between the two germline ends. This CDR3 spans 14 amino acids.

To note about this clone: This same CDR3 is encoded by further DNA sequences in the sample. J is TRBJ1-2 and V is TRBV7-9; no clear D gene. Germline V gives CDR1 SEHNR, CDR2 FQNEAQ (reference sequence). This CDR3 is 12 amino acids long. V lost 2 bases, J lost 6 bases, and 7 bases lay in between. CDR3 loop: CASSLTGDGYTF. The CDR3 coding sequence is TGTGCCAGCAGCTTAACTGGGGATGGCTACACCTTC. Together with reference TRBV7-9 and TRBJ1-2, the CDR3 gives the full variable domain: DTGVSQNPRHKITKRGQNVTFRCDPISEHNRLYWYRQTLGQGPEFLTYFQNEAQLEKSRLLSDRFSAERPKGSFSTLEIQRTEQGDSAMYLCASSLTGDGYTFGSGTRLTVV.

The chain is built from TRBV5-6 and TRBJ2-7; TRBD1 might be the D (5 bases). Trimming took 0 bases from V and 6 from J, leaving 10 bases between them. The germline CDR1 and CDR2 sequences are SGHDT and YYEEEE. This CDR3 spans 13 amino acids. The CDR3 here is CASSLGQGREQYF. CDR3 coding DNA: TGTGCCAGCAGCTTGGGGCAGGGCCGCGAGCAGTACTTC.

The chain uses TRBV7-6 and TRBJ2-2, with D possibly matching TRBD2 (7 bases). There are 15 residues in the CDR3. CDR1 SGHVS and CDR2 FNYEAQ come from the germline V gene. V was trimmed by 1 base and J by 5 bases, leaving 11 bases between them. The CDR3 DNA sequence: TGTGCCAGCAGCTTAGTGGGGGGGCGGACCGGGGAGCTGTTTTTT. Translating gives CASSLVGGRTGELFF. Based on the CDR3 plus reference TRBV7-6 and TRBJ2-2, the full variable domain is GAGVSQSPRYKVTKRGQDVALRCDPISGHVSLYWYRQALGQGPEFLTYFNYEAQQDKSGLPNDRFSAERPEGSISTLTIQRTEQRDSAMYRCASSLVGGRTGELFFGEGSRLTVL.

The chain couples TRBV28 to TRBJ1-2; a weak D match, TRBD1 (5 bases). Germline V lookup: CDR1 MDHEN, CDR2 SYDVKM. This CDR3 is 13 amino acids long. V lost 3 bases and J 8 bases, leaving 13 bases between the germline ends. The CDR3, as DNA: TGTGCCAGCAGTTTCCCCGGGACGGAGGGCTACACCTTC. Translating gives CASSFPGTEGYTF.

Only a few counts were recorded for this clone. The chain combines TRBV18 with TRBJ2-1; D may match TRBD1 or TRBD2 (5 bases each). Germline CDR1 is KGHSH and CDR2 is LQKENI. The CDR3 sequence is 15 residues long. Trimming shortened V by 0 bases and J by 4 bases, and 10 bases separated the two germline ends. CDR3 in amino acids: CASSPPGRNYNEQFF. The CDR3 coding sequence is TGTGCCAGCTCACCACCGGGACGGAATTACAATGAGCAGTTCTTC.

The chain joins TRBV4-2 to TRBJ2-4; D may be TRBD2 (5 bases). Germline CDR1 LGHNA, CDR2 YNFKEQ. V lost 0 bases, J lost 1 base, and 10 bases lay in between. CDR3 length: 16 residues. The CDR3 reads CASSQDQERAKNIQYF. The CDR3 DNA sequence: TGTGCCAGCAGCCAAGATCAGGAGCGGGCCAAAAACATTCAGTACTTC.

A remark on this clone: At the DNA level, this CDR3 is encoded by other sequences in the same sample as well. This chain uses TRBV5-1 with TRBJ2-1; D is perhaps TRBD2 (5 bases). The CDR3 has 15 residues. CDR1 and CDR2 from the germline V gene are SGHRS and YFSETQ. V was trimmed by 4 bases and J by 0 bases, leaving 11 bases between them. This CDR3 is CASSLAPSSYNEQFF. The CDR3 DNA follows: TGCGCCAGCAGCCTAGCCCCCAGCTCCTACAATGAGCAGTTCTTC.

This clone was picked up a small number of times. V usage is TRBV27 and J usage is TRBJ2-7, with 7 bases fitting TRBD1. Germline V gene data show CDR1 as MNHEY and CDR2 as SMNVEV (reference sequence). The ends lost 5 bases at V and 2 bases at J; junction bases unmatched: 6. This CDR3 spans 14 amino acids. For the CDR3, the DNA is TGTGCCAGCAGTAACCGGGACAGTCCCTACGAGCAGTACTTC. This sequence encodes CASSNRDSPYEQYF.